Below, one T cell receptor (beta chain) is given with its context. Its antigen is still unknown. UMI-labeled 5' RACE TRB cDNA libraries were prepared from the cells. TCRdb reprocessed the 5' RACE reads and reports one entry per CDR3 protein, with no DNA. The sample table includes thousands of distinct CDR3 sequences. Germline V CDR1 and CDR2: SGHTA, FQGTGA. The CDR3 has 13 amino acids. The data were taken from a study of CXCR3-negative and CXCR3-positive naive CD8 T cells. Across the whole study: The total count of TRB reads reached 110 million to 150 million, and each library contributed about 1.5 +/- 0.3 million. Findings and caveats of the study: For CXCR3-positive naive cells, TRB CDR3s were more hydrophobic than those of CXCR3-negative naive cells.

The sample was naive CXCR3+ CD8+ T cells from blood. Described subset: CD45RO-CCR7+CD27+CD95- naive CD8+ T cells expressing CXCR3 (TNR3+). The chain has TRBV7-3 and TRBJ2-7; without DNA, the TCRdb call of TRBD1 cannot be checked. This TCR was sampled from a human donor in good health. Some clones in this sample may be carry-over from other donors' samples. The CDR3 sequence is CASSPAGDYEQYF.